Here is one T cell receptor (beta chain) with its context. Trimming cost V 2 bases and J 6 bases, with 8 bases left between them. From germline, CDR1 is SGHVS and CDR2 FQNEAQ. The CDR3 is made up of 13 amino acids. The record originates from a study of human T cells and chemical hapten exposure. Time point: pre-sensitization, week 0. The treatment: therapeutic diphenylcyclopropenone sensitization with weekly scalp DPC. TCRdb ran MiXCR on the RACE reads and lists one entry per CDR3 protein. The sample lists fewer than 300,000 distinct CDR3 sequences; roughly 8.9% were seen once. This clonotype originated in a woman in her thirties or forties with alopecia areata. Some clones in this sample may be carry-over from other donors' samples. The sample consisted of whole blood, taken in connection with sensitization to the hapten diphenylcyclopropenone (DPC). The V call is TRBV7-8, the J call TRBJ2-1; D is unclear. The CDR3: CASSLTPPNEQFF. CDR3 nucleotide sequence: TGTGCCAGCAGCTTAACCCCTCCCAATGAGCAGTTCTTC.